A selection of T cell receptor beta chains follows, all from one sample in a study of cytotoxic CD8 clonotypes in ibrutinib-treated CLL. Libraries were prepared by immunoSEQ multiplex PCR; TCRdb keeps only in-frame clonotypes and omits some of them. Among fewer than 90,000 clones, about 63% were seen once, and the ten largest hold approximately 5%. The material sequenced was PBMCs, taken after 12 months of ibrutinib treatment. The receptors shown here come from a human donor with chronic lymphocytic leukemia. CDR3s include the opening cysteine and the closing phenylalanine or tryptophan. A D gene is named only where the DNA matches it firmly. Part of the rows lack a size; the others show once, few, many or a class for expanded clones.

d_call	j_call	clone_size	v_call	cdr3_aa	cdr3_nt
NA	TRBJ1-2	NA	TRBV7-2	CASSLDRATYGYTF	TGTGCCAGCAGCTTAGACAGGGCAACCTATGGCTACACCTTC
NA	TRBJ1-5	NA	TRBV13	CASSPRGQPQHF	TGTGCCAGCAGCCCCAGGGGTCAGCCCCAGCATTTT
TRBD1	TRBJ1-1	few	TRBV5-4	CASAGQISNTEAFF	TGTGCCAGCGCGGGACAGATTTCGAACACTGAAGCTTTCTTT
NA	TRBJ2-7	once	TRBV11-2	CASSWGYYEQYF	TGTGCCAGCAGTTGGGGATACTACGAGCAGTACTTC
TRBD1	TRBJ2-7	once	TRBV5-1	CASRPGTGPYEQYF	TGCGCCAGCAGACCCGGGACAGGACCCTACGAGCAGTACTTC
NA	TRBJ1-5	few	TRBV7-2	CASSSQGYQPQHF	TGTGCCAGCAGCTCCCAGGGATATCAGCCCCAGCATTTT
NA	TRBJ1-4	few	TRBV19	CASSISWGEKLFF	TGTGCCAGTAGTATAAGCTGGGGTGAAAAACTGTTTTTT
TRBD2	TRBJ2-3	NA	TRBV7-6	CASSPLTGERGYTDTQYF	TGTGCCAGCAGCCCTCTAACCGGAGAGCGGGGGTACACAGATACGCAGTATTTT
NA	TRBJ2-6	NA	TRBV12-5	CASGRVCAGQSRANVLTF	TGTGCTAGTGGTAGAGTATGTGCAGGACAAAGTCGGGCCAACGTCCTGACTTTC
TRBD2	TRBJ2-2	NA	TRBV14	CASSRYGGAAGELFF	TGTGCCAGCAGCCGTTACGGGGGGGCCGCCGGGGAGCTGTTTTTT
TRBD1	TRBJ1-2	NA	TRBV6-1	CASSGGQGNYGYTF	TGTGCCAGCAGTGGGGGACAGGGGAACTATGGCTACACCTTC
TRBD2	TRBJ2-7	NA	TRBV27	CASTYGVGGLGYEQYF	TGTGCCAGCACCTACGGCGTGGGGGGGTTGGGGTACGAGCAGTACTTC
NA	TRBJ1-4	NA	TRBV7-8	CASSRSEVVNEKLFF	TGTGCCAGCAGCCGATCCGAGGTAGTTAATGAAAAACTGTTTTTT
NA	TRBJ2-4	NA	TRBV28	CASRPQTVAKNIQYF	TGTGCCAGCAGACCCCAGACAGTAGCCAAAAACATTCAGTACTTC
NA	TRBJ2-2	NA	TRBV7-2	CASSAGGSRGTGELFF	TGTGCCAGCAGCGCCGGAGGCAGCCGTGGCACCGGGGAGCTGTTTTTT
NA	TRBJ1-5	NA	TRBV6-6	CASSLHLNQPQHF	TGTGCCAGCAGTCTTCACTTGAATCAGCCCCAGCATTTT
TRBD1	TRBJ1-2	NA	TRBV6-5	CASSDGQGSVYTF	TGTGCCAGCAGTGACGGACAGGGATCCGTCTACACCTTC
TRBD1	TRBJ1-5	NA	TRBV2	CASSGRTGRGQPQHF	TGTGCCAGCAGTGGAAGGACAGGGAGGGGACAGCCCCAGCATTTT
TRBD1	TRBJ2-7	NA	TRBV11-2	CASSLARQGASYEQYF	TGTGCCAGCAGCTTAGCCAGACAGGGGGCCTCCTACGAGCAGTACTTC
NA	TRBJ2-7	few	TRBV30	CAWSWAYEQYF	TGTGCCTGGAGCTGGGCCTACGAGCAGTACTTC
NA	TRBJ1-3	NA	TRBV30	CAWAPSGAGNTIYF	TGTGCCTGGGCCCCGTCGGGGGCTGGAAACACCATATATTTT
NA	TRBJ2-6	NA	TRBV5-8	CASSLVGGSGANVLTF	TGTGCCAGCAGCTTGGTCGGTGGCTCTGGGGCCAACGTCCTGACTTTC
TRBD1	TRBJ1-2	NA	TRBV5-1	CASSHSGTANYGYTF	TGCGCCAGCAGTCATTCCGGGACAGCTAACTATGGCTACACCTTC
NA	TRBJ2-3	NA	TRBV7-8	CASSLVYRGTDTQYF	TGTGCCAGCAGCTTAGTCTACCGAGGCACAGATACGCAGTATTTT
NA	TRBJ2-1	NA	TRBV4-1	CASSARNEQFF	TGCGCCAGCAGCGCCCGGAATGAGCAGTTCTTC
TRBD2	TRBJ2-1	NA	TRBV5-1	CASSLAGPGGNEQFF	TGCGCCAGCAGCTTGGCAGGGCCGGGGGGCAATGAGCAGTTCTTC
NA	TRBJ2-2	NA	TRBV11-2	CASSLWGALAGELFF	TGTGCCAGCAGCTTATGGGGGGCTTTGGCCGGGGAGCTGTTTTTT
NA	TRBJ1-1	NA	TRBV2	CASSEARGQNTEAFF	TGTGCCAGCAGTGAAGCGCGGGGACAAAACACTGAAGCTTTCTTT
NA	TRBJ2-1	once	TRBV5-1	CASSLQFNEQFF	TGCGCCAGCAGCTTACAATTCAATGAGCAGTTCTTC
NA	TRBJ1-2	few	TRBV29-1	CSVGSISSYTF	TGCAGCGTTGGGTCGATCTCCTCCTACACCTTC
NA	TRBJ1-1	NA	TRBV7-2	CASSLAIERLTEAFF	TGTGCCAGCAGCTTAGCGATAGAACGCCTCACTGAAGCTTTCTTT
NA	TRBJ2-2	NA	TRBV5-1	CASSLDPGQFTGELFF	TGCGCCAGCAGCTTGGATCCCGGACAGTTCACCGGGGAGCTGTTTTTT
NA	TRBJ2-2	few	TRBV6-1	CASRDRQALVGELFF	TGTGCCAGCAGGGATCGACAGGCCCTCGTCGGGGAGCTGTTTTTT
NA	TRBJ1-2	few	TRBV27	CASTQVGGTGYTF	TGTGCCAGCACCCAAGTCGGGGGAACCGGCTACACCTTC
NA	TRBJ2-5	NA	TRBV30	CAWSVGETQYF	TGTGCCTGGAGTGTAGGCGAGACCCAGTACTTC
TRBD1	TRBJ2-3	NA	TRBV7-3	CASSLRTGGVTDTQYF	TGTGCCAGCAGTCTTAGGACAGGGGGCGTTACAGATACGCAGTATTTT
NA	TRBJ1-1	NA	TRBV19	CASSLAATGNTEAFF	TGTGCCAGTAGTCTGGCCGCCACGGGAAACACTGAAGCTTTCTTT
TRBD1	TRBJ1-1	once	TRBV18	CASFRGQGGPHGINTEAFF	TGTGCCAGCTTTAGAGGACAGGGGGGCCCCCATGGAATTAACACTGAAGCTTTCTTT